These 28 T cell receptor beta chains share one sample of origin, sequenced in a study of radiation and T cells in renal cell carcinoma. The table came from immunoSEQ multiplex PCR; TCRdb's copy has only in-frame clones and leaves some out. Of some 120,000 clones listed, roughly 91% are singletons. Time point specified: blood 2 weeks post-SBRT. Treatment in this sample: 15 Gy SBRT to primary tumor, nephrectomy 4 weeks later. The material sequenced was blood, taken from a patient whose treatment included radiotherapy and nephrectomy. The receptors originated from a woman aged 70 to 79 with renal cell carcinoma.

The CDR3 loop is CASSPLVGNEKLFF. CDR3 DNA sequence: TGTGCCAGCTCACCGCTCGTCGGCAATGAAAAACTGTTTTTT. The rearrangement joins TRBV18 to TRBJ1-4; D call uncertain. Germline CDR1 and CDR2: KGHSH and LQKENI. The length of the CDR3 is 14 residues. Trimming stripped 3 bases from V and 5 bases from J, with 10 bases between.

A single count supports this clone. The chain carries TRBV9 and TRBJ2-3; 7 nucleotides align to TRBD1. Germline V gives CDR1 SGDLS, CDR2 YYNGEE. V trimming: 4 bases; J trimming: 3 bases; junction bases outside the gene matches: 5. The CDR3 sequence is 14 residues long. The CDR3, as DNA: TGTGCCAGCAGCCCACAGGGGTTTACAGATACGCAGTATTTT. Protein sequence: CASSPQGFTDTQYF. The full variable domain, with the rest looked up from reference TRBV9 and TRBJ2-3, is DSGVTQTPKHLITATGQRVTLRCSPRSGDLSVYWYQQSLDQGLQFLIQYYNGEERAKGNILERFSAQQFPDLHSELNLSSLELGDSALYFCASSPQGFTDTQYFGPGTRLTVL.

The chain carries TRBV23-1 and TRBJ1-2, with D hard to call. TRBV23-1 is known as an ORF, though its function is uncertain. This CDR3 has 13 residues. V lost 3 bases to trimming and J lost 2 bases, with 7 bases between them. In DNA, the CDR3 is TGCGCCAGCAGTCATGTCGAGAACTATGGCTACACCTTC. Translating gives CASSHVENYGYTF.

This sequence joins TRBV7-9 and TRBJ2-7; 9 bases agree with TRBD1. Trimming cost V 0 bases and J 5 bases; bases outside gene matches: 5. CDR3 length equals 15 residues. CDR1 SEHNR and CDR2 FQNEAQ come from the germline V gene (reference sequence). The CDR3, as DNA: TGTGCCAGCAGCTTAGCCGGGACAGGGTTGCACGAGCAGTACTTC. It translates to CASSLAGTGLHEQYF.

The CDR3 reads CASSGDYPWETQYF. The CDR3 nucleotides read TGCGCCAGCAGCGGGGACTACCCGTGGGAGACCCAGTACTTC. This sequence joins TRBV5-1 and TRBJ2-5, with 7 bases aligning to TRBD2. V lost 4 bases to trimming and J lost 5 bases; unmatched junction nucleotides: 8. Germline V gene data show CDR1 as SGHRS and CDR2 as YFSETQ. The CDR3 spans 14 residues.

The count of this clone is one. The chain carries TRBV14 and TRBJ2-7; 8 bases match TRBD1. Per germline, CDR1 SGHDN and CDR2 FVKESK. J lost 2 bases, V lost 5 bases, and 5 bases had no gene match. The CDR3 covers 14 residues. DNA for the CDR3: TGTGCCAGCAGCTGGACAGGGACCGCCTACGAGCAGTACTTC. Its protein product is CASSWTGTAYEQYF. Full variable domain (remainder filled in from reference TRBV14 and TRBJ2-7): EAGVTQFPSHSVIEKGQTVTLRCDPISGHDNLYWYRRVMGKEIKFLLHFVKESKQDESGMPNNRFLAERTGGTYSTLKVQPAELEDSGVYFCASSWTGTAYEQYFGPGTRLTVT.

Regarding this clone: At one end the junction does not follow the germline gene, possibly because of a read error. The chain uses TRBV29-1 and TRBJ2-1, with D maybe TRBD1 (5 bases). The CDR3 has 11 amino acids. CDR1 and CDR2 from the germline V gene are SQVTM and ANQGSEA. Here the CDR3 reads CGAPTYNEQFF. CDR3 DNA: TGTGGGGCCCCCACCTACAATGAGCAGTTCTTC.

V usage is TRBV6-1 and J usage is TRBJ1-1, with D tentatively TRBD1 (5 bases). V lost 10 bases to trimming and J lost 1 base, with 13 bases between them. CDR1 is MNHNS, CDR2 SASEGT, per germline. This CDR3 spans 13 amino acids. The CDR3 nucleotides read TGTGCCACCGGGGACGGATCGAACACTGAAGCTTTCTTT. Its translation is CATGDGSNTEAFF.

The V and J genes are TRBV5-8 and TRBJ1-5; TRBD1 aligns across 9 bases. Germline CDR1 is SGHTS and CDR2 is YDEGEE. The CDR3 is made up of 15 amino acids. J gave up 3 bases and V 5 bases, and 6 bases lay outside the gene matches. The CDR3 here is CASRLDRGYNQPQHF. CDR3 coding DNA: TGTGCCAGCAGACTTGACAGGGGGTACAATCAGCCCCAGCATTTT.

This chain connects TRBV19 to TRBJ1-4; D uncertain. This CDR3 is 15 amino acids long. Trimming took 5 bases from V and 4 from J, leaving 14 bases between them. CDR1 is LNHDA and CDR2 is SQIVND in the germline V gene (reference sequence). CDR3 sequence reads: CASSQTLVYNEKLFF. The CDR3 DNA reads TGTGCCAGTAGTCAAACACTCGTTTATAATGAAAAACTGTTTTTT.

The CDR3 region is CASSQGTGRSGYTF. CDR3 bases: TGCGCCAGCAGCCAAGGAACAGGGAGGAGTGGCTACACCTTC. V gene TRBV4-1 combines with J gene TRBJ1-2; tentative D call: TRBD1 (6 bases). The germline V gene has CDR1 MGHRA and CDR2 YSYEKL. Trimming stripped 1 base from V and 7 bases from J, with 13 bases between. CDR3 length: 14 amino acids.

The gene calls are TRBV7-3 and TRBJ2-1; 8 bases map to TRBD2. The CDR3 has 15 residues. The V gene end was trimmed by 5 bases and the J gene end by 2 bases; junction bases not matched to a gene: 5. Germline V lookup: CDR1 SGHTA, CDR2 FQGTGA. The CDR3 DNA is TGTGCCAGCAGCCCTCCGGGACTAGCCTACAATGAGCAGTTCTTC. As protein: CASSPPGLAYNEQFF.

The gene calls are TRBV4-1 and TRBJ2-1; D ambiguous. Trimming cost V 2 bases and J 3 bases, with 14 bases left between them. CDR1 is MGHRA, CDR2 YSYEKL, per germline. This CDR3 has 16 amino acids. In nucleotides, the CDR3 is TGCGCCAGCAGCCAACCTGGCATCGACAACTACAATGAGCAGTTCTTC. Translated: CASSQPGIDNYNEQFF.

The CDR3 reads CASRPGGGYNEQFF. The CDR3 nucleotides are TGTGCCAGCAGACCCGGGGGCGGATACAATGAGCAGTTCTTC. The chain carries TRBV28 and TRBJ2-1; D tentatively reads TRBD1 or TRBD2 (6 bases each). Trimming left V 6 bases short and J 4 bases short, with 13 bases between. Germline-derived CDR1 and CDR2 are MDHEN and SYDVKM. This CDR3 region has 14 residues.

This chain links TRBV5-4 with TRBJ1-1, with TRBD1 matching 8 bases. The CDR3 covers 16 residues. CDR1 is SGHNT and CDR2 is YYREEE in the germline V gene (reference sequence). After removal of 3 bases from V and 3 bases from J, the junction contained 10 bases not matched to a gene. The CDR3 DNA is TGTGCCAGCAGCTCCGACAGGGGCTTATGGGACACTGAAGCTTTCTTT. Protein: CASSSDRGLWDTEAFF.

The rearrangement uses TRBV10-2 and TRBJ1-2; D remains unclear. The CDR3 totals 13 residues. Germline CDR1 reads WSHSY; CDR2 reads SAAADI. Deletions cut 7 bases from V and 7 bases from J, with 16 bases between. Here the CDR3 reads CASTSAVAGGYTF. In nucleotides, the CDR3 is TGCGCCAGCACTTCGGCCGTGGCGGGTGGCTACACCTTC.

The chain has TRBV9 and TRBJ2-2; perhaps TRBD2 as D (5 bases). The germline gives CDR1 SGDLS, CDR2 YYNGEE. Deletions cut 3 bases from V and 5 bases from J, with 8 bases between. The CDR3 runs to 13 residues. This CDR3 is CASSGSATGELFF. CDR3 sequence (DNA): TGTGCCAGCAGCGGTAGCGCAACCGGGGAGCTGTTTTTT.

The chain combines TRBV2 with TRBJ2-2, with D perhaps being TRBD1 or TRBD2 (6 bases each). V lost 0 bases and J 3 bases, leaving 17 bases between the germline ends. This CDR3 is 18 amino acids long. Germline V lookup: CDR1 SNHLY, CDR2 FYNNEI. In DNA form, the CDR3 reads TGTGCCAGCAGTGAAGCGCTTGGCCAGGGGAGGTACACCGGGGAGCTGTTTTTT. Encoded protein: CASSEALGQGRYTGELFF.

The rearrangement links TRBV19 to TRBJ1-2; maybe TRBD1 (5 bases). The germline gives CDR1 LNHDA, CDR2 SQIVND (reference sequence). V lost 6 bases and J 4 bases, leaving 15 bases between the germline ends. The CDR3 is made up of 14 amino acids. The CDR3 sequence: CASRDPRGSYGYTF. The CDR3 nucleotides are TGTGCCAGTAGGGATCCCCGGGGGAGCTATGGCTACACCTTC.

The chain links TRBV29-1 to TRBJ1-4; tentatively, D is TRBD1 (6 bases). The germline V and J ends were trimmed by 6 bases and 8 bases, with 16 bases remaining between them. The CDR3 spans 13 residues. Germline CDR1 and CDR2: SQVTM and ANQGSEA. The DNA of the CDR3 is TGCAGCGTCGGGGCGGGGGCCGGAGAAAAACTGTTTTTT. Protein product: CSVGAGAGEKLFF. The complete variable domain, with remaining parts taken from reference TRBV29-1 and TRBJ1-4, reads SAVISQKPSRDICQRGTSLTIQCQVDSQVTMMFWYRQQPGQSLTLIATANQGSEATYESGFVIDKFPISRPNLTFSTLTVSNMSPEDSSIYLCSVGAGAGEKLFFGSGTQLSVL.

This chain connects TRBV5-1 to TRBJ2-7; TRBD2 agrees at 7 bases. V lost 0 bases to trimming and J lost 7 bases; unmatched junction nucleotides: 1. The CDR3 is 12 amino acids. Germline CDR1 and CDR2: SGHRS and YFSETQ. This chain's CDR3 is CASSLGAGEQYF. The CDR3 DNA reads TGCGCCAGCAGCTTGGGAGCGGGAGAGCAGTACTTC.

The V gene is TRBV11-3, the J gene TRBJ2-3, with 10 bases matching TRBD1. Germline V gene sequence: CDR1 SGHNT, CDR2 YENEEA. V gave up 3 bases and J gave up 4 bases; unmatched junction bases: 4. The CDR3 totals 15 residues. The CDR3 DNA sequence: TGTGCCAGCAGCTTGGGGACAGGGGAGGCAGATACGCAGTATTTT. It encodes CASSLGTGEADTQYF.

The rearrangement joins TRBV7-9 to TRBJ2-7, with TRBD2 matching over 13 bases. Per germline, CDR1 SEHNR and CDR2 FQNEAQ (reference sequence). J gave up 0 bases and V 6 bases, and 2 bases lay outside the gene matches. The CDR3 sequence is 15 residues long. CDR3 protein: CASRTSGGTSYEQYF. The CDR3 DNA is TGTGCCAGCAGGACTAGCGGGGGGACCTCCTACGAGCAGTACTTC.

The genes are TRBV9 and TRBJ1-4, with 8 bases matching TRBD1. The V gene's germline CDR1 is SGDLS and CDR2 YYNGEE. V was pared by 2 bases and J by 10 bases, with 4 bases of the junction left unmatched. This CDR3 region has 13 residues. CDR3 amino acids: CASSVNTGGKLFF. The CDR3 region has the DNA TGTGCCAGCAGCGTTAACACAGGGGGAAAACTGTTTTTT.

In this sample, this clone turned up a few times. This rearrangement joins TRBV7-9 to TRBJ2-7, with 7 bases matching TRBD1. The J segment lost 7 bases and the V segment lost 5 bases, leaving 5 bases of the junction unmatched. Looked up from germline, CDR1 is SEHNR and CDR2 is FQNEAQ (reference sequence). The CDR3 sequence is 12 residues long. The CDR3 nucleotides are TGTGCCAGCAGCCCAAGACAGGGAGAGCAGTACTTC. This codes for CASSPRQGEQYF.

The chain uses TRBV2 and TRBJ1-1; D gene uncertain. This CDR3 comprises 16 residues. The V gene lost 7 bases and the J gene lost 0 bases, with 18 bases spanning the gap. Looked up from germline, CDR1 is SNHLY and CDR2 is FYNNEI. In DNA, the CDR3 is TGTGCCAGCAACCTCCAGTCGGGAGCGATGAACACTGAAGCTTTCTTT. It is translated as CASNLQSGAMNTEAFF.

The V call is TRBV5-4, the J call TRBJ1-6; possibly TRBD1 for D (6 bases). This CDR3 has 15 amino acids. V was shortened by 4 bases and J by 5 bases, with 13 bases between the two germline ends. Germline V gene sequence: CDR1 SGHNT, CDR2 YYREEE (reference sequence). This chain's CDR3 is CASSGSTGNNSPLHF. CDR3 sequence (DNA): TGTGCCAGCAGCGGTTCGACAGGCAATAATTCACCCCTCCACTTT.

This clone was picked up one time. CDR3 sequence: CASRNRTGVQGTIYF. CDR3 DNA: TGTGCCAGCAGAAACCGGACAGGGGTCCAGGGCACCATATATTTT. The chain has TRBV6-5 and TRBJ1-3; TRBD1 agrees at 9 bases. This CDR3 contains 15 residues. Trimming removed 6 bases from V and 9 bases from J; junction bases left unmatched: 12. Germline V lookup: CDR1 MNHEY, CDR2 SVGAGI.